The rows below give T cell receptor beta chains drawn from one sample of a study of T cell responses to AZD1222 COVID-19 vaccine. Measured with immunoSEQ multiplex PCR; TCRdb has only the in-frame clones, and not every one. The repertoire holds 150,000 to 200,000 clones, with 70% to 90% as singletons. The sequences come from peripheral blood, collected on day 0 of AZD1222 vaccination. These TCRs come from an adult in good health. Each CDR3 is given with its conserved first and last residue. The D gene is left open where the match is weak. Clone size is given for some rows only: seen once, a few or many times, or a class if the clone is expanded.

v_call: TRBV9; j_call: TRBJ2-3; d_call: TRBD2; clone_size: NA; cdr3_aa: CASSLAGATDTQYF; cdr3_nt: TGTGCCAGCAGTCTAGCGGGGGCCACAGATACGCAGTATTTT
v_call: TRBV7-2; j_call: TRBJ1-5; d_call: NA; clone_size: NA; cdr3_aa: CASSLASSGNQPQHF; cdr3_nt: TGTGCCAGCAGCTTAGCCTCCAGTGGCAATCAGCCCCAGCATTTT
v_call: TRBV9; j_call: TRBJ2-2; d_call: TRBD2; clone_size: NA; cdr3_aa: CASSGRTSGGAFGELFF; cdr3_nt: TGTGCCAGCAGCGGACGGACTAGCGGGGGGGCGTTCGGGGAGCTGTTTTTT
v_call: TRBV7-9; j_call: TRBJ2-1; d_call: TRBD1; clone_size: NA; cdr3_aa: CASSSGTGVPNEQFF; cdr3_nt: TGTGCCAGCAGCTCTGGGACAGGGGTCCCCAATGAGCAGTTCTTC
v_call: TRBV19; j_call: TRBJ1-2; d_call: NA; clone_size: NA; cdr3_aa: CATSLGDGYTF; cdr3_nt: TGTGCCACATCTCTAGGGGACGGCTACACCTTC
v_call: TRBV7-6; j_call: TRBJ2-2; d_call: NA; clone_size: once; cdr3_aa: CASSLVVSSVNTGELFF; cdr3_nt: TGTGCCAGCAGCTTAGTTGTGTCTAGCGTTAACACCGGGGAGCTGTTTTTT
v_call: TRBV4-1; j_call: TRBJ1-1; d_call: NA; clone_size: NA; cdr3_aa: CASSQAAGKNTEAFF; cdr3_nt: TGCGCCAGCAGCCAAGCGGCGGGAAAGAACACTGAAGCTTTCTTT
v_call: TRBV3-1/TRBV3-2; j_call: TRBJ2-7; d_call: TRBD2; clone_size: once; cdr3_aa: CASSPTSTSGRSYEQYF; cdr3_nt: TGTGCCAGCAGCCCGACCTCGACTAGCGGGAGGTCCTACGAGCAGTACTTC
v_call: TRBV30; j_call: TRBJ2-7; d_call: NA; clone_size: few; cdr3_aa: CAWSVRRQGNRYEQYF; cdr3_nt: TGTGCCTGGAGTGTACGAAGGCAGGGTAATCGCTACGAGCAGTACTTC
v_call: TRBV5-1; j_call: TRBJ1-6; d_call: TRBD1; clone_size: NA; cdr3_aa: CASSLYGYRLGQGGSAYNSPLHF; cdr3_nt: TGCGCCAGCAGCTTGTATGGGTATCGGTTGGGACAGGGAGGAAGCGCCTATAATTCACCCCTCCACTTT
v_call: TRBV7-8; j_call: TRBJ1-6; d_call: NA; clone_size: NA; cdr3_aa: CASSLAGRGGTYNSPLHF; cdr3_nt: TGTGCCAGCAGCTTAGCGGGCAGGGGAGGGACCTATAATTCACCCCTCCACTTT
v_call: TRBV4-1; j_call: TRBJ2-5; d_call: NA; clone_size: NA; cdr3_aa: CASSLQQGRETQYF; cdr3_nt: TGCGCCAGCAGCCTCCAACAGGGCCGAGAGACCCAGTACTTC
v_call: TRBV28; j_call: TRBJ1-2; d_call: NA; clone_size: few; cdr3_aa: CASSFYRGSNYGYTF; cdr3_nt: TGTGCCAGCAGTTTCTATCGAGGCAGTAACTATGGCTACACCTTC
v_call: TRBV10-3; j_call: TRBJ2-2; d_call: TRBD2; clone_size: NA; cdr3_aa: CAISESLAGAAGELFF; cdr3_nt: TGTGCCATCAGTGAGTCCCTAGCGGGGGCTGCCGGGGAGCTGTTTTTT
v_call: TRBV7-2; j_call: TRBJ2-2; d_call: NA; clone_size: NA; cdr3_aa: CATKGETGELFF; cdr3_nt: TGTGCCACGAAAGGGGAAACCGGGGAGCTGTTTTTT
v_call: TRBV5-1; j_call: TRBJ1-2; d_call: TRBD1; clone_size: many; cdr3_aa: CASSKTGGFSNYGYTF; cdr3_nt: TGCGCCAGCAGCAAGACAGGGGGGTTTTCGAACTATGGCTACACCTTC
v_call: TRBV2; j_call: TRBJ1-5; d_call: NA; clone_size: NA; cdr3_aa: CASSEGGGGYQPQHF; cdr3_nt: TGTGCCAGCAGTGAGGGGGGTGGAGGATATCAGCCCCAGCATTTT
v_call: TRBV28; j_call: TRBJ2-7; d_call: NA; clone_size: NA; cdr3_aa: CASSLPAYEQYF; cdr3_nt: TGTGCCAGCAGTTTACCTGCCTACGAGCAGTACTTC
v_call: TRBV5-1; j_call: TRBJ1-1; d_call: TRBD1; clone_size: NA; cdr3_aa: CASSLVDRATEAFF; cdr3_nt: TGCGCCAGCAGCTTGGTAGACAGGGCCACTGAAGCTTTCTTT
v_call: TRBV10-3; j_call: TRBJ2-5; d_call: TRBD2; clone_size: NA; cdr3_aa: CAISASGSQETQYF; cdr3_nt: TGTGCCATCAGTGCTAGCGGGAGCCAAGAGACCCAGTACTTC
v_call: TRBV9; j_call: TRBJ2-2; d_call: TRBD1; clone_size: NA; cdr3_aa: CASSARTGMNTGELFF; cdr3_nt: TGTGCCAGCAGCGCTAGGACAGGGATGAACACCGGGGAGCTGTTTTTT
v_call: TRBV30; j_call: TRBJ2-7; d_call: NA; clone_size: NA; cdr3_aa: CAWRGSYEQYF; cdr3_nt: TGTGCCTGGAGGGGGTCCTACGAGCAGTACTTC
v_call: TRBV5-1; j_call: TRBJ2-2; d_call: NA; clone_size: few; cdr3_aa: CASSLEARGVTGELFF; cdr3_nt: TGCGCCAGCAGCTTGGAGGCCAGAGGGGTCACCGGGGAGCTGTTTTTT
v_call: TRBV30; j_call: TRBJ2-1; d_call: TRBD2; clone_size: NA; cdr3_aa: CAWSVRAGVVSYNEQFF; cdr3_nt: TGTGCCTGGAGTGTAAGAGCGGGAGTGGTATCCTACAATGAGCAGTTCTTC
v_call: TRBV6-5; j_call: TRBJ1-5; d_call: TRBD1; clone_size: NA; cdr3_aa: CAIQGQGQGQPQHF; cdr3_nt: TGTGCCATTCAAGGACAGGGTCAGGGTCAGCCCCAGCATTTT
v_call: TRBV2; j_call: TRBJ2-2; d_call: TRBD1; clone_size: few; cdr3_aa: CASSDPGQGYTGELFF; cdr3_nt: TGTGCCAGCAGTGACCCCGGACAGGGATACACCGGGGAGCTGTTTTTT
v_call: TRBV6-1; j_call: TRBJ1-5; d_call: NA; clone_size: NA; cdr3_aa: CASSEMIANSNQPQHF; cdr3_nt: TGTGCCAGCAGTGAAATGATAGCTAATAGCAATCAGCCCCAGCATTTT
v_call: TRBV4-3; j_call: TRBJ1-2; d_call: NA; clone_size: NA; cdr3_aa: CASSQGGGRGHYGYTF; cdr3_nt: TGCGCCAGCAGCCAAGGGGGAGGCAGGGGCCATTATGGCTACACCTTC
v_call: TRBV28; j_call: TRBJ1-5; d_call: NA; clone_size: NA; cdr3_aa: CASSPPQRFSNQPQHF; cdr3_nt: TGTGCCAGCAGTCCTCCCCAGAGATTTAGCAATCAGCCCCAGCATTTT
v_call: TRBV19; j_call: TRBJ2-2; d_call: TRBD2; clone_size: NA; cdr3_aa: CASSIRASGGVGELFF; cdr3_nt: TGTGCCAGTAGTATCCGGGCTAGCGGGGGCGTCGGGGAGCTGTTTTTT
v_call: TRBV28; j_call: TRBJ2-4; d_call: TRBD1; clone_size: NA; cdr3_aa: CASSLGGQGTKNIQYF; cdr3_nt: TGTGCCAGCAGTTTGGGGGGACAGGGAACTAAAAACATTCAGTACTTC